This paragraph reports one T cell receptor beta chain. The record originates from a study of blood T cell repertoires in COVID-19. Study at large: PBMCs, B-cell-depleted T cells, or T cells provided the cDNA or gDNA that made up the material.

Participants spanned ages roughly 18 to 90 years and resided in 20 to 30 US areas. Germline CDR1 and CDR2: SNHLY and FYNNEI. The trim removed 8 bases at V and 7 bases at J, leaving 6 bases unmatched. CDR3 length: 14 amino acids. Sequencing used immunoSEQ multiplex PCR; TCRdb keeps in-frame clones, though not all of them. Of fewer than 250,000 clones in the sample, 87% were seen once. The V call is TRBV2, the J call TRBJ1-4, with TRBD1 matching over 11 bases. The sequence came from a woman in her 30s with acute COVID-19. Input material: PBMCs or T cells enriched from blood (not recorded which). The CDR3 region is CASGRDRGAEKLFF. CDR3 DNA: TGTGCCAGCGGTAGGGACAGGGGGGCTGAAAAACTGTTTTTT. Filled out from reference TRBV2 and TRBJ1-4, the complete variable domain reads EPEVTQTPSHQVTQMGQEVILRCVPISNHLYFYWYRQILGQKVEFLVSFYNNEISEKSEIFDDQFSVERPDGSNFTLKIRSTKLEDSAMYFCASGRDRGAEKLFFGSGTQLSVL.